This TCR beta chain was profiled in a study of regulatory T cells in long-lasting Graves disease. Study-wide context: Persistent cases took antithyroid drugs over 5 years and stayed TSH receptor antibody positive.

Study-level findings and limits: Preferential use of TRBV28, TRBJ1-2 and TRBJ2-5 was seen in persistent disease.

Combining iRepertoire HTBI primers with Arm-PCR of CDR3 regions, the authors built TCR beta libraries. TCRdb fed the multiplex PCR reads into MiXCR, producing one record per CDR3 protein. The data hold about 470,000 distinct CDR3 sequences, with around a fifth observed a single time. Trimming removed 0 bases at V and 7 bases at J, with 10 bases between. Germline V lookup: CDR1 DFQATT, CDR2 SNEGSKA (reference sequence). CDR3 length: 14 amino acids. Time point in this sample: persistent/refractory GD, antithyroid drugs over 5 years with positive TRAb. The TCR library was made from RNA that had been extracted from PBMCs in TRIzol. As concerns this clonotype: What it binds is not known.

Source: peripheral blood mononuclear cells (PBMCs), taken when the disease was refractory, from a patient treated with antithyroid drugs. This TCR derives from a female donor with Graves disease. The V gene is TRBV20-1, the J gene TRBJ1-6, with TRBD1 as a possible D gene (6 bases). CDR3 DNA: TGCAGTGCTAGAGATTCTGGGGGCAATTCACCCCTCCACTTT. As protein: CSARDSGGNSPLHF.